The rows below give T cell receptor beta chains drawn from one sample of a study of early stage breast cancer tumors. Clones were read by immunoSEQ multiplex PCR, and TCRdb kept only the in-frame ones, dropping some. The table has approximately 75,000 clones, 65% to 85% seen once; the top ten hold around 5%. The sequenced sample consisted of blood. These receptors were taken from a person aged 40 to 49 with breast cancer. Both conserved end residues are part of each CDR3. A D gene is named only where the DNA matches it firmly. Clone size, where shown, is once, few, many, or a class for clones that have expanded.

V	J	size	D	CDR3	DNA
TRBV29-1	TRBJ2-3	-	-	CSVEVAGIGTDTQYF	TGCAGCGTTGAAGTCGCAGGGATTGGCACAGATACGCAGTATTTT
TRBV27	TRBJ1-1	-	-	CASSLAGPNTEAFF	TGTGCCAGCAGTTTGGCAGGCCCGAACACTGAAGCTTTCTTT
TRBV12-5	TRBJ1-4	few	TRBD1	CASGPDRVGNEKLFF	TGTGCTAGTGGCCCGGACAGGGTCGGTAATGAAAAACTGTTTTTT
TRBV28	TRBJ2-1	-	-	CASSLAGAASYNEQFF	TGTGCCAGCAGTTTAGCTGGGGCGGCTTCCTACAATGAGCAGTTCTTC
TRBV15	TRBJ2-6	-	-	CATSRGEDPPGANVLTF	TGTGCCACCAGCAGAGGGGAGGACCCCCCTGGGGCCAACGTCCTGACTTTC
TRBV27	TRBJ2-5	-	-	CASSPNRAPETQYF	TGTGCCAGCAGTCCAAACAGGGCACCAGAGACCCAGTACTTC
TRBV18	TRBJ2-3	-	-	CASSPWTLGSTDTQYF	TGTGCCAGCTCACCCTGGACACTAGGCTCGACAGATACGCAGTATTTT
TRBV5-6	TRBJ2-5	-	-	CASSLLGGRETQYF	TGTGCCAGCAGCTTACTGGGGGGCAGAGAGACCCAGTACTTC
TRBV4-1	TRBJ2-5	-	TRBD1	CASSPLTSGTGHEETQYF	TGCGCCAGCAGCCCCCTCACCTCCGGGACAGGGCACGAAGAGACCCAGTACTTC
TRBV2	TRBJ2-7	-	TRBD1	CASSETIGQGKGEQYF	TGTGCCAGCAGTGAGACTATAGGACAGGGGAAGGGCGAGCAGTACTTC
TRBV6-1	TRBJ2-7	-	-	CASSDFSLPSYEQYF	TGTGCCAGCAGTGATTTCAGTCTCCCTTCCTACGAGCAGTACTTC
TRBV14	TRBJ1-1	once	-	CASSLALAGVNTEAFF	TGTGCCAGCAGCCTAGCACTCGCAGGGGTTAACACTGAAGCTTTCTTT
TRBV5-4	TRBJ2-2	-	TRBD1	CASSIPFGRGHGELFF	TGTGCCAGCAGCATACCGTTCGGCAGGGGGCACGGGGAGCTGTTTTTT
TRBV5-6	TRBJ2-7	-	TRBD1	CASSTTGGGEQYF	TGTGCCAGCAGCACTACAGGGGGCGGCGAGCAGTACTTC
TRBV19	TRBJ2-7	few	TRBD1	CASSYGTGGASGQYF	TGTGCCAGTAGTTATGGGACAGGGGGCGCCTCTGGGCAGTACTTC
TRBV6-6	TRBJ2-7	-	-	CASSYRGYEQYF	TGTGCCAGCAGTTACAGGGGCTACGAGCAGTACTTC
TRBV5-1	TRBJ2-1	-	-	CASSEPGSHNEQFF	TGCGCCAGCAGCGAACCCGGGAGTCACAATGAGCAGTTCTTC
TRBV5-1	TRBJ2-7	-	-	CASRESFRYEQYF	TGCGCCAGCAGGGAAAGCTTCAGGTACGAGCAGTACTTC
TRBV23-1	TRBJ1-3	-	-	CASKGDSGNTIYF	TGCGCCAGCAAAGGAGACTCTGGAAACACCATATATTTT
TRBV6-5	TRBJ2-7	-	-	CASSYGLGRSYEQYF	TGTGCCAGCAGTTACGGCTTGGGGCGCTCCTACGAGCAGTACTTC
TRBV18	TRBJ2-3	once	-	CASSRDDTDTQYF	TGTGCCAGCTCACGAGATGACACAGATACGCAGTATTTT
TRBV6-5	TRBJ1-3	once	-	CASISGGAGGNTIYF	TGTGCCAGCATCAGCGGCGGGGCGGGGGGAAACACCATATATTTT
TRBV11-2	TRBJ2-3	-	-	CASSKGLISTDTQYF	TGTGCCAGCAGCAAGGGACTCATAAGCACAGATACGCAGTATTTT
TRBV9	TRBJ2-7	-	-	CASSVGGGVAYEQYF	TGTGCCAGCAGCGTAGGAGGGGGGGTGGCCTACGAGCAGTACTTC
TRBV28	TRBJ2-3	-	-	CASSLGPGRYF	TGTGCCAGCAGTTTAGGGCCGGGGAGGTATTTT
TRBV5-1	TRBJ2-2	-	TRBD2	CASSLGLAGNTGELFF	TGCGCCAGCAGCTTGGGACTAGCGGGAAACACCGGGGAGCTGTTTTTT
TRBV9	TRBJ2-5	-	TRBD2	CASSAGLAGGETQYF	TGTGCCAGCAGCGCGGGACTAGCGGGAGGAGAGACCCAGTACTTC
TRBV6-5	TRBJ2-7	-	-	CASSYSGEQYF	TGTGCCAGCAGTTACTCGGGGGAGCAGTACTTC
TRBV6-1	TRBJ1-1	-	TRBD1	CASSDRQGARGMNTEAFF	TGTGCCAGCAGTGACCGACAGGGGGCGCGGGGCATGAACACTGAAGCTTTCTTT
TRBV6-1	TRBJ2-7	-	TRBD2	CASSEASWLADTYEQYF	TGTGCCAGCAGTGAAGCAAGTTGGCTAGCGGACACCTACGAGCAGTACTTC
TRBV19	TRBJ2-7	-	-	CASRLSSASSYEQYF	TGTGCCAGTAGGCTCTCCTCGGCCAGCTCCTACGAGCAGTACTTC
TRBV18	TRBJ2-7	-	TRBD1	CASSPGTGVYEQYF	TGTGCCAGCTCACCAGGGACAGGGGTCTACGAGCAGTACTTC
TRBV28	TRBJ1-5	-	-	CASSPPGGIGQPQHF	TGTGCCAGCAGTCCCCCTGGGGGGATAGGTCAGCCCCAGCATTTT
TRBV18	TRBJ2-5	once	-	CASSPGMETQYF	TGTGCCAGCTCACCGGGGATGGAGACCCAGTACTTC
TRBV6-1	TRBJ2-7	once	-	CASSDTWKSYEQYF	TGTGCCAGCAGTGATACTTGGAAATCCTACGAGCAGTACTTC
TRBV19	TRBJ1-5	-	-	CASSPSANHQPQHF	TGTGCCAGTAGCCCTTCGGCAAATCATCAGCCCCAGCATTTT
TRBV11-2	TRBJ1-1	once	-	CASSLGGAGEAFF	TGTGCCAGCAGCTTAGGCGGCGCGGGGGAAGCTTTCTTT
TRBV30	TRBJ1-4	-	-	CAWSLTGSNEKLFF	TGTGCCTGGAGCCTAACAGGGTCTAATGAAAAACTGTTTTTT
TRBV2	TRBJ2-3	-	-	CATPGGTLSTDTQYF	TGTGCCACTCCAGGGGGGACTTTAAGCACAGATACGCAGTATTTT
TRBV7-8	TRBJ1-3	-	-	CASSLGNPGNTIYF	TGTGCCAGCAGCTTAGGTAATCCTGGAAACACCATATATTTT
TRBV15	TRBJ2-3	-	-	CATSRVQITDTQYF	TGTGCCACCAGCAGAGTACAGATCACAGATACGCAGTATTTT
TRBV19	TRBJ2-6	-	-	CASTYIKGGSGANVLTF	TGTGCCAGTACATACATAAAAGGGGGGTCTGGGGCCAACGTCCTGACTTTC
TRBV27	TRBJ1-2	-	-	CASTNRGGPGVYGYTF	TGTGCCAGCACCAACCGAGGCGGGCCGGGGGTCTATGGCTACACCTTC
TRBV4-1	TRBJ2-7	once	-	CASSQGLSENYEQYF	TGCGCCAGCAGCCAAGGATTGTCTGAAAACTACGAGCAGTACTTC
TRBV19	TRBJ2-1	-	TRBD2	CASSPLAGAGYEQFF	TGTGCCAGTAGTCCACTAGCGGGAGCTGGGTATGAGCAGTTCTTC
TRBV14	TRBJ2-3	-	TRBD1	CASSLEGTGLLDTQYF	TGTGCCAGCAGCCTCGAGGGGACAGGGCTACTTGATACGCAGTATTTT
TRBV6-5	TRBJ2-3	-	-	CASSYITSTDTQYF	TGTGCCAGCAGTTACATTACTAGCACAGATACGCAGTATTTT
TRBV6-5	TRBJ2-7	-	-	CASRTDRGQYF	TGTGCCAGCAGGACCGACCGAGGGCAGTACTTC
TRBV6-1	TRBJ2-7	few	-	CASSVDGYEQYF	TGTGCCAGCAGTGTCGACGGTTACGAGCAGTACTTC
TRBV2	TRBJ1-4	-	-	CASSGASNEKLFF	TGTGCCAGCAGTGGGGCAAGTAATGAAAAACTGTTTTTT
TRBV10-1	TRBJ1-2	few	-	CASIDRSYGYTF	TGCGCCAGCATAGACCGTTCCTATGGCTACACCTTC
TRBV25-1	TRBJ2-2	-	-	CASRVGAGPDTGELFF	TGTGCCAGCAGAGTCGGGGCAGGGCCGGACACCGGGGAGCTGTTTTTT
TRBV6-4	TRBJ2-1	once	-	CASSDPGLPYNEQFF	TGTGCCAGCAGTGATCCGGGGTTACCCTACAATGAGCAGTTCTTC
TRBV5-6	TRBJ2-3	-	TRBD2	CASSFAGGLTDTQYF	TGTGCCAGCAGCTTTGCGGGAGGTTTGACAGATACGCAGTATTTT
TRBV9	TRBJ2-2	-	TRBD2	CASSQELAVNTGELFF	TGTGCCAGCAGCCAAGAACTAGCGGTGAACACCGGGGAGCTGTTTTTT
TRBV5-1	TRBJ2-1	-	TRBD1	CASSPGGWNEQFF	TGCGCCAGCAGCCCAGGGGGCTGGAATGAGCAGTTCTTC
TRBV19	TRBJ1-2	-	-	CASSRGLSNYGYTF	TGTGCCAGTAGTAGGGGGCTTTCTAACTATGGCTACACCTTC